This TCR beta chain was captured by sequencing in a study of beta chain features in type 1 diabetes. General observations from the study: In all four CD4+ subsets, TCRB CDR3 length was significantly, moderately reduced in type 1 diabetes.

Expressed TCRB transcripts got sequenced, as all isolated RNA was reverse transcribed. Data came from immunoSEQ multiplex PCR; TCRdb stores just in-frame clones and leaves some out. The profile covers about 160,000 clones, with 8% to 9.5% appearing a single time and under 0.65% taken by the ten largest. This clone was recorded a few times. Its antigen remains unidentified. CDR3 size: 15 residues. Germline CDR1 and CDR2: MDHEN and SYDVKM. V lost 8 bases to trimming and J lost 3 bases; unmatched junction nucleotides: 13. The chain carries TRBV28 and TRBJ2-7, with 7 bases lining up with TRBD2. Material for sequencing was central memory CD4+ T cells from blood. The sequence derives from a woman younger than 35 with type 1 diabetes. CDR3 protein: CASGRRASGYYEQYF. For the CDR3, the DNA is TGTGCCAGCGGCCGGCGGGCTAGCGGCTACTACGAGCAGTACTTC.